This T cell receptor (beta chain) was recovered during a study of T cell responses to AZD1222 COVID-19 vaccine. Overall study results and limits: It was only a handful of AZD1222 recipients who were seropositive at baseline. Close to half of all spike-specific TCRs reportedly target regions of the variants that are unmutated.

Points on this clone: Its antigen is as yet unknown.

Looked up from germline, CDR1 is SQVTM and CDR2 is ANQGSEA. The CDR3 consists of 14 residues. Deletions cut 0 bases from V and 4 bases from J, with 12 bases between. Using immunoSEQ multiplex PCR, the repertoire was profiled, and TCRdb retains in-frame clones only, with some absent. This table holds 120,000 or so clones, approximately 87% found once. The chain is built from TRBV29-1 and TRBJ1-1, with unresolved D. The sample was peripheral blood, taken on day 0 of AZD1222 vaccination. This receptor was taken from an adult in good health. The CDR3 loop is CSVEEAGWVTEAFF. The DNA of the CDR3 is TGCAGCGTTGAAGAGGCGGGATGGGTCACTGAAGCTTTCTTT.